Listed here are 20 T cell receptor beta chains from one sample, sequenced in a study of shared clonotypes between healthy human individuals. Naive CD8 cells lacked CD45RO and underwent positive selection for CCR7, leaving out terminally differentiated effector memory CD45RA+ cells. The data were produced by immunoSEQ multiplex PCR, yet TCRdb's version contains in-frame clones alone and is incomplete. The table includes hundreds of thousands of clones, 85% to 95% detected once. Sequencing was performed on naive CD8+ T cells sorted from blood. These receptors all come from a woman between 25 and 40 years old in good health.

The chain's CDR3 is CASTLRTEEIQETQYF. The CDR3 bases are TGTGCCAGCACCCTGAGGACGGAGGAAATTCAAGAGACCCAGTACTTC. V gene TRBV28 combines with J gene TRBJ2-5, with a tentative D call TRBD2 (5 bases). The CDR3 has 16 amino acids. Trimming took 7 bases from V and 2 from J, leaving 20 bases between them. Germline CDR1 reads MDHEN; CDR2 reads SYDVKM.

The chain recombines TRBV2 with TRBJ2-7; perhaps D is TRBD1 or TRBD2 (5 bases each). CDR1 and CDR2 from the germline V gene are SNHLY and FYNNEI. This CDR3 spans 15 amino acids. The V and J ends lost 0 bases and 2 bases respectively, with 11 bases between them. DNA of the CDR3: TGTGCCAGCAGTGAAGCTGGGCAGGGACCCTACGAGCAGTACTTC. This sequence encodes CASSEAGQGPYEQYF.

The rearrangement joins TRBV7-6 to TRBJ2-5; 8 bases match TRBD1. The better agreement between TRBJ2-7 and the DNA end casts doubt on the J call. Looked up from germline, CDR1 is SGHVS and CDR2 is FNYEAQ. The CDR3 is 14 amino acids. The CDR3: CASSSSTGVNEQYF. In DNA form, the CDR3 reads TGTGCCAGCAGCTCCTCGACAGGGGTCAACGAGCAGTACTTC.

This chain connects TRBV27 to TRBJ1-3; D may be TRBD1 (5 bases). The CDR3 covers 13 residues. Trimming removed 3 bases at V and 7 bases at J, with 10 bases between. Germline loops: CDR1 MNHEY, CDR2 SMNVEV (reference sequence). The CDR3 DNA follows: TGTGCCAGCAGTTTTAACCCAGGGAACACCATATATTTT. Its protein product is CASSFNPGNTIYF.

The chain employs TRBV4-1 and TRBJ2-1, with D perhaps TRBD2 (5 bases). Trimming took 0 bases from V and 7 from J, leaving 16 bases between them. Germline V CDR1 and CDR2: MGHRA, YSYEKL. The CDR3 spans 16 residues. CDR3 in amino acids: CASSQEFQAGENEQFF. The CDR3 nucleotides read TGCGCCAGCAGCCAAGAATTTCAAGCCGGGGAAAATGAGCAGTTCTTC.

This chain links TRBV11-3 with TRBJ2-1; the match to TRBD2 covers 10 bases. This CDR3 has 15 amino acids. Unmatched junction bases numbered 5, after V lost 5 bases and J lost 4 bases. In germline, CDR1 is SGHNT, CDR2 YENEEA. CDR3 sequence (DNA): TGTGCCAGCAGCCCAGGGACTAGCGAGTACAATGAGCAGTTCTTC. Translating it yields CASSPGTSEYNEQFF.

The genes are TRBV6-1 and TRBJ2-5; TRBD2 agrees at 7 bases. The trim removed 2 bases at V and 3 bases at J, leaving 12 bases unmatched. The length of the CDR3 is 17 residues. CDR1 and CDR2 from the germline V gene are MNHNS and SASEGT. The chain's CDR3 is CASSERRGAGPKETQYF. DNA for the CDR3: TGTGCCAGCAGTGAACGGAGGGGAGCGGGACCCAAAGAGACCCAGTACTTC.

Notes on this clone: Other DNA sequences within the sample encode an identical CDR3. This chain uses TRBV27 with TRBJ2-7, with TRBD1 identical over 9 bases. Germline-derived CDR1 and CDR2 are MNHEY and SMNVEV (reference sequence). The CDR3 spans 12 residues. The ends lost 5 bases at V and 6 bases at J; junction bases unmatched: 2. In DNA, the CDR3 is TGTGCCAGCAGTACGACAGGGGGCGAGCAGTACTTC. Translated: CASSTTGGEQYF.

V gene TRBV2 combines with J gene TRBJ1-4, with D possibly TRBD1 on 5 matching bases. The V gene's germline CDR1 is SNHLY and CDR2 FYNNEI. The CDR3 consists of 15 residues. V dropped 7 bases and J dropped 8 bases, with 20 bases sitting between them. CDR3 nucleotide sequence: TGTGCCAGCACCGCGGCGTCAGGGTACCTCGAAAAACTGTTTTTT. It specifies CASTAASGYLEKLFF.

The chain carries TRBV7-9 and TRBJ1-1; no reliable D call. CDR3 length equals 13 residues. With 1 base removed from V and 4 bases from J, the gap between germline ends came to 7 bases. The germline V gene has CDR1 SEHNR and CDR2 FQNEAQ (reference sequence). The CDR3 DNA follows: TGTGCCAGCAGCTTAGATCTTGCCACTGAAGCTTTCTTT. Translation: CASSLDLATEAFF.

The CDR3 loop reads CASSYSQTYEQYF. In nucleotides, the CDR3 is TGTGCCAGCAGTTACTCACAGACCTACGAGCAGTACTTC. The rearrangement links TRBV6-5 to TRBJ2-5; D is unresolved. The better agreement between TRBJ2-7 and the DNA end casts doubt on the J call. This CDR3 spans 13 amino acids. Germline V gene sequence: CDR1 MNHEY, CDR2 SVGAGI.

CDR3 residues: CASSPGTSGIFPNEQFF. The DNA for the CDR3 is TGCGCCAGCAGCCCAGGGACTAGCGGGATATTCCCCAATGAGCAGTTCTTC. The gene calls are TRBV5-1 and TRBJ2-1, with 13 bases fitting TRBD2. J was trimmed by 6 bases and V by 4 bases; bases with no gene match: 10. This CDR3 is 17 amino acids long. Germline V lookup: CDR1 SGHRS, CDR2 YFSETQ.

The V call is TRBV6-5, the J call TRBJ2-7; TRBD1 aligns across 9 bases. V lost 11 bases, J lost 6 bases, and 11 bases stayed unmatched. In germline, CDR1 is MNHEY, CDR2 SVGAGI. There are 13 residues in the CDR3. The chain's CDR3 is CASTTGGAGEQYF. The DNA for the CDR3 is TGTGCCTCTACGACAGGGGGAGCCGGCGAGCAGTACTTC.

CDR3 nucleotide sequence: TGTGCCAGCAGCGTAGGGGAGACTTACTACGAGCAGTACTTC. As protein: CASSVGETYYEQYF. This chain uses TRBV9 with TRBJ2-7; D might be TRBD2 (5 bases). The germline CDR1 and CDR2 sequences are SGDLS and YYNGEE. The CDR3 runs 14 residues. Between the trimmed V and J ends, which lost 0 bases and 3 bases, there was a span of 10 bases.

The chain employs TRBV4-1 and TRBJ2-3; perhaps TRBD2 as D (6 bases). This CDR3 is built from 17 residues. Trimming took 0 bases from V and 2 from J, leaving 15 bases between them. The germline CDR1 and CDR2 sequences are MGHRA and YSYEKL. The CDR3, as DNA: TGCGCCAGCAGCCAAGACGGGGGAGGACTTCTCACAGATACGCAGTATTTT. Amino acids: CASSQDGGGLLTDTQYF.

The chain employs TRBV2 and TRBJ2-7, with D maybe TRBD1 (6 bases). This CDR3 comprises 16 residues. Germline CDR1 and CDR2: SNHLY and FYNNEI. V lost 2 bases, J lost 0 bases, and 14 bases lay in between. DNA of the CDR3: TGTGCCAGCAGTGAAAGGGGGTTAACTTCCTCCTACGAGCAGTACTTC. Amino acids: CASSERGLTSSYEQYF.

The chain couples TRBV12-1 to TRBJ2-3; the table gives TRBD2 as D, unverified against the DNA. TRBV12-1 has pseudogene status. The CDR3 contains 17 residues. In DNA, the CDR3 is TGTGCCAGCAGCTTCGCCAGCCGGGAGGTAGGCACAGATACGCAGTATTTT. Translating gives CASSFASREVGTDTQYF.

This sequence joins TRBV9 and TRBJ2-2, with 9 bases lining up with TRBD2. In germline, CDR1 is SGDLS, CDR2 YYNGEE. The CDR3 is made up of 16 amino acids. The V and J ends lost 4 bases and 0 bases, in that order; junction bases with no gene match: 4. The CDR3 coding sequence is TGTGCCAGCAGCCTCTGGACTAGCGCGAACACCGGGGAGCTGTTTTTT. Translating gives CASSLWTSANTGELFF.

This clone was seen more than once but under ten times. V and J are TRBV10-1 and TRBJ1-5; TRBD1 agrees at 8 bases. Trimming cost V 6 bases and J 7 bases; bases outside gene matches: 5. Germline V CDR1 and CDR2: WNHNN, SYGVQD (reference sequence). CDR3 length: 13 amino acids. As DNA, the CDR3 is TGCGCCAGCAGGGGGGACAGGCTGCAGCCCCAGCATTTT. Translating gives CASRGDRLQPQHF.

For this clone: Other DNA sequences in this specimen translate into the identical CDR3. This chain uses TRBV28 with TRBJ2-3, with D uncertain. The CDR3 length is 12 residues. V lost 4 bases to trimming and J lost 5 bases, with 7 bases between them. Germline lookup yields CDR1 MDHEN and CDR2 SYDVKM. The CDR3 protein is CASSSLGDTQYF. CDR3 nucleotide sequence: TGTGCCAGCAGTTCCCTGGGAGATACGCAGTATTTT.